The T cell receptor (beta chain) under discussion was sequenced for a study of blood T cell repertoires in COVID-19. As for the study in general: Donors in the United States, Italy and Spain gave samples during acute or convalescent COVID-19.

The assay was immunoSEQ multiplex PCR, and TCRdb's table has in-frame clones only and misses some. Of roughly 150,000 clones in the sample, 75% to 90% are singletons; the top ten hold around 16%. V shed 2 bases, J shed 6 bases, and the junction held 9 bases outside the gene matches. CDR3 length: 17 amino acids. CDR1 is ENHRY, CDR2 SYGVKD, per germline. The clonotype was recovered from a woman in her forties with acute or convalescent COVID-19. The specimen sequenced was peripheral blood. The V gene is TRBV10-3, the J gene TRBJ2-1, with 11 bases matching TRBD2. The CDR3 region is CAISEDSTSGRGNEQFF. In DNA, the CDR3 is TGTGCCATCAGTGAGGATTCTACTAGCGGGAGAGGCAATGAGCAGTTCTTC.